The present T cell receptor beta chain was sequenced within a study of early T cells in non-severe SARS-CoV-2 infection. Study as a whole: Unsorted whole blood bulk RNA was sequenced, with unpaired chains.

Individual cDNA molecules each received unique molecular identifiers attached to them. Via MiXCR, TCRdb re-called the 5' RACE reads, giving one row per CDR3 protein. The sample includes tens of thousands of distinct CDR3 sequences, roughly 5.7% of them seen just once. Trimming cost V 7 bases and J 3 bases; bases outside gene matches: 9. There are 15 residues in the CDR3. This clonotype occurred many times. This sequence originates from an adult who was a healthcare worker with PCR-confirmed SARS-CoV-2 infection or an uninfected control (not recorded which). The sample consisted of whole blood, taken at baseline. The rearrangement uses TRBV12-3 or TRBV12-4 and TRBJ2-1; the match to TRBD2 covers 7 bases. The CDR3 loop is CASINQPGGYNEQFF. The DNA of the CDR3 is TGTGCCAGCATTAATCAACCGGGAGGCTACAATGAGCAGTTCTTC.